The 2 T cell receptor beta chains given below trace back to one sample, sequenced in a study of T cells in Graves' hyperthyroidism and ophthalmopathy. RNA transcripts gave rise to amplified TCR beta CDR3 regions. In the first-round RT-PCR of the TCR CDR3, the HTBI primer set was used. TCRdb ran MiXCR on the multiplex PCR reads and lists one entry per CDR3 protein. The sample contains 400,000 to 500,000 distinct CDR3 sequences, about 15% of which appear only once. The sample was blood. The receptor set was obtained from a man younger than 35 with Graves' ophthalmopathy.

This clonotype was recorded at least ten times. CDR3 coding DNA: TGTGCCAGCAGCTTGCAGGACAGGGGTTCACCCCTCCACTTT. Amino acids: CASSLQDRGSPLHF. The rearrangement uses TRBV7-6 and TRBJ1-6; 9 positions match TRBD1. CDR3 length equals 14 residues. J gave up 9 bases and V 3 bases, and 3 bases lay outside the gene matches. Germline V gives CDR1 SGHVS, CDR2 FNYEAQ.

This CDR3 is CATSDLLSGNEQYF. The DNA for the CDR3 is TGTGCCACCAGTGATTTGCTTTCAGGGAACGAGCAGTACTTC. V gene TRBV24-1 combines with J gene TRBJ2-7; D may be TRBD1 (5 bases). CDR3 length: 14 amino acids. Deletions cut 0 bases from V and 5 bases from J, with 10 bases between. Germline CDR1 KGHDR, CDR2 SFDVKD.